This TCR beta chain appears in the sequencing data of a study of breast tumors, draining lymph nodes, adjacent tissues. V gave up 0 bases and J gave up 4 bases, with 13 bases separating them. The germline V gene has CDR1 SGDLS and CDR2 YYNGEE. This CDR3 contains 16 residues. As for this clonotype: Its antigen is not known.

MiXCR, run by TCRdb on the multiplex PCR reads, gives a single entry per CDR3 protein. The sample has approximately 63,000 distinct CDR3 sequences, approximately 54% seen once; the top ten hold roughly 19%. Notes on the study in general: The data were judged consistent with most tumor T cells coming from lymph node and expanding in tumor.

The sample taken for sequencing was breast tumor tissue. The sequence was collected from a female donor with breast cancer. Some clones in this sample may be carry-over from other donors' samples. The chain is built from TRBV9 and TRBJ2-2; a possible D gene is TRBD2 (6 bases). Here the CDR3 reads CASSVVGGGGTGELFF. The DNA for the CDR3 is TGTGCCAGCAGCGTAGTGGGGGGAGGTGGCACCGGGGAGCTGTTTTTT.